The 18 T cell receptor beta chains below all came from one sample that was sequenced in a study of cytomegalovirus exposure and HLA in healthy donors. The PCR was carried out with 60 Vbeta primers and 13 Jbeta primers. Method: immunoSEQ multiplex PCR; TCRdb's copy keeps in-frame clones and lacks some. The table records almost 95,000 clones, 69% of them present only once. Sequenced material: PBMCs. Receptors were obtained from a man in his fifties in good health and CMV-seronegative.

This clone was observed a few times. The V gene is TRBV7-3, the J gene TRBJ2-3; the D gene is possibly TRBD2 (6 bases). V was trimmed by 2 bases and J by 4 bases, leaving 10 bases between them. Germline assignment: CDR1 SGHTA and CDR2 FQGTGA. This CDR3 contains 14 residues. The CDR3 DNA reads TGTGCCAGCAGCTTATCGGGGGTCGCAGATACGCAGTATTTT. It specifies CASSLSGVADTQYF.

This clone has a single count. The V gene is TRBV27, the J gene TRBJ2-6; D perhaps matches TRBD1 (6 bases). CDR1 and CDR2 (germline): MNHEY, SMNVEV (reference sequence). Between the trimmed V and J ends, which lost 0 bases and 3 bases, there was a span of 18 bases. The CDR3 is made up of 19 amino acids. In DNA, the CDR3 is TGTGCCAGCAGTTTATCGATGTGGACAGACTGGGATGGGGCCAACGTCCTGACTTTC. Protein sequence: CASSLSMWTDWDGANVLTF.

The chain joins TRBV29-1 to TRBJ2-3; 7 bases line up with TRBD1. V lost 3 bases to trimming and J lost 6 bases; unmatched junction nucleotides: 6. Per germline, CDR1 SQVTM and CDR2 ANQGSEA. The CDR3 contains 13 residues. The CDR3 sequence is CSVDGRGLDTQYF. The CDR3 bases are TGCAGCGTTGACGGCAGGGGGTTGGATACGCAGTATTTT.

Concerning this clone itself: The junction and the germline gene differ at one end; a read error may be behind it. The rearrangement uses TRBV19 and TRBJ2-3; TRBD1 agrees at 7 bases. From germline, CDR1 is LNHDA and CDR2 SQIVND (reference sequence). CDR3 length: 13 residues. CDR3 nucleotides: TGTGCCACCAACAACCCTGGGACAGTTGCCCCAATTTTT. This encodes CATNNPGTVAPIF. The variable domain in full, completed from reference TRBV19 and TRBJ2-3, reads DGGITQSPKYLFRKEGQNVTLSCEQNLNHDAMYWYRQDPGQGLRLIYYSQIVNDFQKGDIAEGYSVSREKKESFPLTVTSAQKNPTAFYLCATNNPGTVAPIFGPGTRLTVL.

V usage is TRBV19 and J usage is TRBJ2-5, with 14 nucleotides matching TRBD2. The CDR3 is 15 residues long. Germline lookup yields CDR1 LNHDA and CDR2 SQIVND (reference sequence). V gave up 5 bases and J gave up 5 bases; unmatched junction bases: 4. The CDR3 bases are TGTGCCAGTAGTTCGGGACTAGCGGGGGCGGAGACCCAGTACTTC. Its translation: CASSSGLAGAETQYF.

The rearrangement uses TRBV28 and TRBJ2-7; D gene uncertain. CDR3 length: 15 amino acids. Germline assignment: CDR1 MDHEN and CDR2 SYDVKM. The V and J ends lost 4 bases and 6 bases respectively, with 19 bases between them. In DNA form, the CDR3 reads TGTGCCAGCAGTTCACACCCCTTGGGCACGCGCGAGCAGTACTTC. Protein sequence: CASSSHPLGTREQYF.

This clone was detected once. The chain links TRBV4-1 to TRBJ2-3; TRBD1 matches at 7 bases. This CDR3 region has 15 residues. Per the germline V gene, CDR1 is MGHRA and CDR2 is YSYEKL. V lost 3 bases to trimming and J lost 1 base; unmatched junction nucleotides: 4. In DNA, the CDR3 is TGCGCCAGCAGCCAGGCAGGACAGGGCACAGATACGCAGTATTTT. This sequence encodes CASSQAGQGTDTQYF.

The V gene is TRBV29-1, the J gene TRBJ1-5, with D uncertain. V gave up 4 bases and J gave up 6 bases, with 16 bases separating them. This CDR3 has 14 residues. Germline V gene sequence: CDR1 SQVTM, CDR2 ANQGSEA. DNA of the CDR3: TGCAGCGTTGGGATGGGCCCTGCGGGTCAGCCCCAGCATTTT. Its translation is CSVGMGPAGQPQHF.

The CDR3 DNA sequence: TGCGCCAGCAGCCAAGATAACAGCGGGGGCCATCAGCCCCAGCATTTT. It specifies CASSQDNSGGHQPQHF. The chain has TRBV4-3 and TRBJ1-5; a possible D gene is TRBD1 (6 bases). The V gene lost 0 bases and the J gene lost 5 bases, with 14 bases spanning the gap. Per germline, CDR1 LGHNA and CDR2 YSLEER. This CDR3 comprises 16 residues.

Details on this clone: At one end the junction does not follow the germline gene, possibly because of a read error. The chain carries TRBV5-4 and TRBJ1-2; D is possibly TRBD1 (5 bases). Germline CDR1 SGHNT, CDR2 YYREEE (reference sequence). This CDR3 has 13 residues. CDR3 in amino acids: CASSKDTNHGYTF. As DNA, the CDR3 is TGTGCCAGCAGCAAGGACACTAACCATGGCTACACCTTC.

The chain links TRBV7-8 to TRBJ2-2; D is perhaps TRBD1 (7 bases). CDR3 size: 16 residues. Trimming cost V 2 bases and J 1 base, with 11 bases left between them. The V gene's germline CDR1 is SGHVS and CDR2 FQNEAQ. CDR3 nucleotide sequence: TGTGCCAGCAGCTTATGGAGGGGGCTGAACACCGGGGAGCTGTTTTTT. It yields the protein CASSLWRGLNTGELFF.

This clone was counted once. The chain combines TRBV4-2 with TRBJ2-1; D perhaps matches TRBD2 (6 bases). Per the germline V gene, CDR1 is LGHNA and CDR2 is YNFKEQ. Trimming pared 4 bases from V and 6 bases from J, leaving 10 bases between. CDR3 length: 13 residues. The CDR3 loop is CASSLGLRNEQFF. The CDR3 bases are TGTGCCAGCAGCCTGGGACTTCGCAATGAGCAGTTCTTC.

This chain links TRBV11-2 with TRBJ1-4; D is unresolved. Germline CDR1 SGHAT, CDR2 FQNNGV. There are 14 residues in the CDR3. V was clipped by 5 bases and J by 4 bases, with 11 bases between them. CDR3 DNA: TGTGCCAGCAGCCAGTACAGAGTTAATGAAAAACTGTTTTTT. Encoded protein: CASSQYRVNEKLFF.

The chain joins TRBV2 to TRBJ1-2; 8 positions agree with TRBD1. V shed 7 bases, J shed 4 bases, and the junction held 5 bases outside the gene matches. The CDR3 covers 13 residues. The germline V gene has CDR1 SNHLY and CDR2 FYNNEI. For the CDR3, the DNA is TGTGCCAGCATGGGGACAGGTGGCTATGGCTACACCTTC. Translated: CASMGTGGYGYTF.

The chain carries TRBV6-6 and TRBJ1-5, with D tentatively TRBD1 (6 bases). CDR3 length: 14 amino acids. Trimming pared 8 bases from V and 6 bases from J, leaving 17 bases between. In germline, CDR1 is MNHNY, CDR2 SVGAGI (reference sequence). The CDR3 DNA is TGTGCCAGCCAGGAGCCAGGGGATATTCAGCCCCAGCATTTT. Residues: CASQEPGDIQPQHF.

This clone was recorded a few times. V is TRBV5-1 and J is TRBJ2-7; D is uncertain. This CDR3 contains 14 residues. Germline V CDR1 and CDR2: SGHRS, YFSETQ. Trimming cost V 0 bases and J 2 bases, with 9 bases left between them. The CDR3 DNA reads TGCGCCAGCAGCTTGGGACACACAGCCTACGAGCAGTACTTC. Its protein product is CASSLGHTAYEQYF.

The J gene is TRBJ1-2, the V gene TRBV5-4; D gene unclear. Trimming left V 2 bases short and J 8 bases short, with 16 bases between. The V gene's germline CDR1 is SGHNT and CDR2 YYREEE (reference sequence). The CDR3 consists of 14 residues. The CDR3 coding sequence is TGTGCCAGCAGCTTCCCGCCGGGGTCAAGGGGCTACACCTTC. As protein: CASSFPPGSRGYTF.

The rearrangement joins TRBV4-2 to TRBJ1-2, with TRBD1 identical over 7 bases. With V trimmed by 0 bases and J by 5 bases, 6 bases remained unmatched. CDR1 is LGHNA, CDR2 YNFKEQ, per germline. The CDR3 is made up of 15 amino acids. The CDR3 DNA sequence: TGTGCCAGCAGCCAAGATGGAGGGGGCCGGTATGGCTACACCTTC. Protein: CASSQDGGGRYGYTF.